This T cell receptor beta chain was observed in a study of shared clonotypes between healthy human individuals. Notes on the study in general: Rarefaction demonstrated incomplete sorted-subset sequencing despite large depth. Sequencing depth was predicted to influence how clonotypes are shared among donors.

Donors were healthy HIV-negative adults without recent acute infections or vaccinations. As to this clone: Its antigen is not known.

Some clones are missing from TCRdb's copy, which holds only in-frame ones; the method was immunoSEQ multiplex PCR. The table has about 2 million clones, approximately 95% seen once. The CDR3 totals 14 residues. CDR1 is SQVTM and CDR2 is ANQGSEA in the germline V gene. Trimming cost V 6 bases and J 0 bases; bases outside gene matches: 4. The chain links TRBV29-1 to TRBJ2-2, with 7 bases lining up with TRBD1. The sample consisted of naive CD4+ T cells sorted from blood. Subset defined: CD45RA+ positively selected. This receptor was taken from a man in his late teens or twenties in good health. CDR3 region: CSVLGTANTGELFF. The CDR3 DNA reads TGCAGCGTCCTCGGGACAGCGAACACCGGGGAGCTGTTTTTT.